The 32 T cell receptor beta chains listed next were all sequenced from one sample in a study of response to subunit inactivated influenza vaccine. TCRdb itself ran the RT-PCR reads through MiXCR, one entry per CDR3 protein. This table has about 480,000 distinct CDR3 sequences, 13% appearing once. The sample here was PBMCs from blood, taken more than 35 days after vaccination. The receptors derive from a man in his fifties who received an inactivated influenza vaccine.

This clonotype was detected a few times. DNA of the CDR3: TGTGCCAGCAGCTTTCCAGGGGCAAACACTGAAGCTTTCTTT. This codes for CASSFPGANTEAFF. The chain links TRBV7-9 to TRBJ1-1; TRBD1 is a possible D gene (6 bases). The CDR3 contains 14 residues. CDR1 is SEHNR and CDR2 is FQNEAQ in the germline V gene (reference sequence). V lost 3 bases, J lost 2 bases, and 10 bases lay in between.

The table lists this clonotype with a few counts. The chain couples TRBV7-2 to TRBJ2-6; no reliable D call. CDR1 is SGHTA, CDR2 FQGNSA, per germline. The CDR3 consists of 13 residues. CDR3 sequence reads: CASAYSGANVLTF. As DNA, the CDR3 is TGTGCAAGCGCGTACTCTGGGGCCAACGTCCTGACTTTC.

This clonotype was counted only a few times. The chain is built from TRBV4-2 and TRBJ2-2; D is unresolved. Germline assignment: CDR1 LGHNA and CDR2 YNFKEQ. V was pared by 1 base and J by 3 bases, with 9 bases between. This CDR3 spans 15 amino acids. The CDR3, as DNA: TGTGCCAGCAGCCAAGTACCCCTCTACACCGGGGAGCTGTTTTTT. Residues: CASSQVPLYTGELFF.

The chain joins TRBV4-1 to TRBJ2-3; D ambiguous. From germline, CDR1 is MGHRA and CDR2 YSYEKL. Trimming removed 0 bases from V and 0 bases from J, with 13 bases in between. The CDR3 runs 17 residues. CDR3 amino acids: CASSQEPQALSTDTQYF. For the CDR3, the DNA is TGCGCCAGCAGCCAAGAGCCCCAGGCACTTAGCACAGATACGCAGTATTTT.

This clonotype was observed at least ten times. The chain couples TRBV3-1 to TRBJ1-2; D possibly corresponds to TRBD1 (5 bases). This CDR3 spans 14 amino acids. Per germline, CDR1 LGHDT and CDR2 YNNKEL (reference sequence). The V end lost 1 base, the J end lost 2 bases, and 8 bases lay between the germline ends. CDR3: CASSQGAGNYGYTF. The CDR3 DNA is TGTGCCAGCAGCCAAGGGGCAGGGAACTATGGCTACACCTTC.

In its sample, this clonotype was seen many times. This chain connects TRBV20-1 to TRBJ2-1; perhaps D is TRBD1 or TRBD2 (5 bases each). The germline V and J ends were trimmed by 3 bases and 5 bases, with 20 bases remaining between them. Germline V gene lookup returns CDR1 DFQATT and CDR2 SNEGSKA (reference sequence). The CDR3 extends over 16 amino acids. In nucleotides, the CDR3 is TGCAGTGCTAGCCCCGGGACCGCAGGAGTTCACAATGAGCAGTTCTTC. Translated, it gives CSASPGTAGVHNEQFF.

The sample holds many counts of this clonotype. The chain recombines TRBV4-3 with TRBJ2-3; 13 positions agree with TRBD2. Germline CDR1 is LGHNA and CDR2 is YSLEER. This CDR3 is built from 18 residues. V shed 0 bases and J 6 bases; nucleotides not matched to a gene: 9. The CDR3 protein is CASSQEVPGLAGADTQYF. As DNA, the CDR3 is TGCGCCAGCAGCCAAGAGGTTCCTGGACTAGCGGGGGCGGATACGCAGTATTTT.

The chain links TRBV9 to TRBJ2-7; TRBD2 agrees at 7 bases. V lost 3 bases to trimming and J lost 0 bases; unmatched junction nucleotides: 9. The CDR3 runs 16 residues. Germline V lookup: CDR1 SGDLS, CDR2 YYNGEE. The CDR3 DNA reads TGTGCCAGCAGCGCGGGGGGTAGTCCGAGCTCCTACGAGCAGTACTTC. Translating gives CASSAGGSPSSYEQYF.

This clonotype came up a few times. J is TRBJ1-3 and V is TRBV5-5, with unresolved D. Trimming left V 4 bases short and J 0 bases short, with 14 bases between. Germline-derived CDR1 and CDR2 are SGHKS and YYEKEE (reference sequence). This CDR3 contains 16 residues. CDR3 region: CASSRTVQSSGNTIYF. As DNA, the CDR3 is TGTGCCAGCAGCCGAACGGTCCAGAGCTCTGGAAACACCATATATTTT.

This clonotype has more than one count but fewer than ten. The chain has TRBV27 and TRBJ2-6, with TRBD2 identical over 13 bases. CDR1 is MNHEY and CDR2 is SMNVEV in the germline V gene (reference sequence). With V trimmed by 7 bases and J by 3 bases, 3 bases remained unmatched. The CDR3 consists of 16 residues. The CDR3 region is CASKGLAGDGANVLTF. CDR3 nucleotide sequence: TGTGCCAGCAAAGGACTAGCGGGAGATGGGGCCAACGTCCTGACTTTC.

There are a few counts of this clonotype. One end of the junction varies from germline; a read error may be responsible. Here the CDR3 DNA reads TGTGCCAGCAGTGAAGCTCGGGACGGACGTTCTACGGTCTTT. Amino acid sequence: CASSEARDGRSTVF. V gene TRBV6-1 combines with J gene TRBJ1-1; possibly TRBD1 for D (5 bases). The CDR3 is 14 residues long. The germline V gene encodes CDR1 MNHNS and CDR2 SASEGT.

The chain employs TRBV5-5 and TRBJ1-5, with 7 bases lining up with TRBD1. The trim removed 5 bases at V and 4 bases at J, leaving 9 bases unmatched. Germline V gene data show CDR1 as SGHKS and CDR2 as YYEKEE (reference sequence). The length of the CDR3 is 15 residues. The CDR3 DNA reads TGTGCCAGCAGGTCGGACAGGAGTACTAATCAGCCCCAGCATTTT. This codes for CASRSDRSTNQPQHF.

This clonotype occurred a few times. The chain employs TRBV5-1 and TRBJ2-7; the D call may be TRBD1 or TRBD2 (6 bases each). The length of the CDR3 is 16 residues. V was clipped by 0 bases and J by 3 bases, with 16 bases between them. Germline lookup yields CDR1 SGHRS and CDR2 YFSETQ. The CDR3 DNA reads TGCGCCAGCAGCTTGGCCGCGGGGCAGGGGAGCTACGAGCAGTACTTC. Translated: CASSLAAGQGSYEQYF.

There are a few counts of this clonotype. This sequence joins TRBV2 and TRBJ2-1; 7 bases line up with TRBD2. CDR3 size: 15 residues. V trimming: 10 bases; J trimming: 2 bases; junction bases outside the gene matches: 11. Germline V gene sequence: CDR1 SNHLY, CDR2 FYNNEI. CDR3 residues: CATQLAVGPYNEQFF. The CDR3 region has the DNA TGTGCCACCCAGCTAGCGGTAGGGCCCTACAATGAGCAGTTCTTC.

The sample holds a few counts of this clonotype. The chain combines TRBV4-1 with TRBJ2-7; 12 nucleotides match TRBD2. Unmatched junction bases numbered 11, after V lost 5 bases and J lost 6 bases. The CDR3 sequence is 16 residues long. Germline CDR1 reads MGHRA; CDR2 reads YSYEKL. The CDR3 here is CASSLTPGLAGGEQYF. The CDR3 DNA follows: TGCGCCAGCAGCTTAACACCGGGACTAGCGGGCGGCGAGCAGTACTTC.

This clonotype came up many times. The genes are TRBV29-1 and TRBJ2-5, with 12 nucleotides matching TRBD1. With 5 bases clipped from V and 5 bases from J, the junction kept 9 bases outside the gene matches. This CDR3 comprises 15 residues. Germline V gene data show CDR1 as SQVTM and CDR2 as ANQGSEA. CDR3 residues: CSVPGQGAVMETQYF. In nucleotides, the CDR3 is TGCAGCGTTCCGGGACAGGGGGCTGTTATGGAGACCCAGTACTTC.

The J gene is TRBJ2-7, the V gene TRBV3-1, with D unclear. Germline assignment: CDR1 LGHDT and CDR2 YNNKEL (reference sequence). V was cut by 0 bases and J by 10 bases, with 16 bases left in between. There are 14 residues in the CDR3. The CDR3 DNA is TGTGCCAGCAGCCAAGAAGGCCCTCCGGGCCCCCAGTACTTC. The encoded protein is CASSQEGPPGPQYF.

This clonotype was seen only a few times. The V call is TRBV12-3 or TRBV12-4, the J call TRBJ2-2, with D possibly matching TRBD1 (6 bases). CDR3 size: 15 residues. V was pared by 3 bases and J by 1 base, with 9 bases between. CDR3 sequence reads: CASSLEQGNTGELFF. The CDR3 DNA reads as TGTGCCAGCAGTTTGGAACAGGGGAACACCGGGGAGCTGTTTTTT.

The CDR3 DNA reads as TGTGCCAGCAGTTTATCGCGGGAGAGGAATGAGCAGTTCTTC. Translation gives CASSLSRERNEQFF. The chain combines TRBV27 with TRBJ2-1, with 7 bases that match TRBD2. Germline CDR1 is MNHEY and CDR2 is SMNVEV (reference sequence). The length of the CDR3 is 14 residues. After removal of 0 bases from V and 7 bases from J, the junction contained 3 bases not matched to a gene.

The chain couples TRBV7-2 to TRBJ2-3; D call uncertain. V lost 1 base to trimming and J lost 4 bases, with 12 bases between them. This CDR3 has 15 amino acids. In germline, CDR1 is SGHTA, CDR2 FQGNSA. The CDR3 DNA follows: TGTGCCAGCAGCTTAGGAACTATACGGGCAGATACGCAGTATTTT. This sequence encodes CASSLGTIRADTQYF.

V is TRBV7-9 and J is TRBJ2-3; 12 nucleotides align to TRBD2. The ends lost 5 bases at V and 8 bases at J; junction bases unmatched: 8. CDR1 SEHNR and CDR2 FQNEAQ come from the germline V gene (reference sequence). The CDR3 covers 15 residues. The CDR3 sequence: CASSDGLAGRATQYF. CDR3 nucleotides: TGTGCCAGCAGCGACGGACTAGCGGGGAGGGCTACGCAGTATTTT.

This clonotype was seen a handful of times. V is TRBV4-3 and J is TRBJ2-1; tentatively, D is TRBD1 (6 bases). Germline CDR1 reads LGHNA; CDR2 reads YSLEER. Trimming took off 1 base at V and 0 bases at J, with 10 bases between the two ends. CDR3 length: 16 amino acids. The CDR3 DNA sequence: TGCGCCAGCAGCCAAGTTTACAGGGCCTCCTACAATGAGCAGTTCTTC. Translated: CASSQVYRASYNEQFF.

This clonotype was detected many times. The rearrangement links TRBV5-1 to TRBJ1-3; 11 bases fit TRBD1. The CDR3 sequence is 13 residues long. The V gene's germline CDR1 is SGHRS and CDR2 YFSETQ. The ends lost 5 bases at V and 10 bases at J; junction bases unmatched: 5. DNA for the CDR3: TGCGCCAGCAGTCGGGACAGGGGGTTGACCATATATTTT. Protein: CASSRDRGLTIYF. The full variable domain, in which reference TRBV5-1 and TRBJ1-3 provide the parts outside the CDR3, is KAGVTQTPRYLIKTRGQQVTLSCSPISGHRSVSWYQQTPGQGLQFLFEYFSETQRNKGNFPGRFSGRQFSNSRSEMNVSTLELGDSALYLCASSRDRGLTIYFGEGSWLTVV.

The CDR3 is CASSQDFAGEAYGYTF. The DNA of the CDR3 is TGTGCCAGCAGCCAAGATTTCGCAGGGGAGGCCTATGGCTACACCTTC. The chain uses TRBV4-2 and TRBJ1-2; a weak D match, TRBD1 (6 bases). There are 16 residues in the CDR3. Germline values: CDR1 LGHNA, CDR2 YNFKEQ. The ends were cut back, 0 bases at V and 4 bases at J, with 15 bases in the middle.

This clonotype was counted between two and nine times. The chain couples TRBV29-1 to TRBJ1-2; TRBD1 aligns across 10 bases. Trimming at V came to 5 bases and at J to 4 bases, leaving 4 bases not matched to a gene. Per germline, CDR1 SQVTM and CDR2 ANQGSEA. This CDR3 comprises 13 residues. The CDR3 sequence: CSVSTGGGYGYTF. The DNA of the CDR3 is TGCAGCGTTTCGACAGGGGGCGGCTATGGCTACACCTTC.

At least ten counts were recorded for this clonotype. This chain links TRBV12-3 or TRBV12-4 with TRBJ1-5, with D unresolved. CDR3 length: 14 amino acids. Trimming pared 5 bases from V and 3 bases from J, leaving 11 bases between. The CDR3 DNA follows: TGTGCCAGCAGTCGGGGTGTGTACAATCAGCCCCAGCATTTT. Protein: CASSRGVYNQPQHF.

This clonotype was seen a few times. This chain links TRBV5-6 with TRBJ2-3; 8 nucleotides align to TRBD2. V lost 4 bases to trimming and J lost 4 bases; unmatched junction nucleotides: 11. Germline CDR1 reads SGHDT; CDR2 reads YYEEEE. The CDR3 spans 16 residues. CDR3 bases: TGTGCCAGCAGCCCGGCGGCTAGCGGGTCAGCAGATACGCAGTATTTT. Protein product: CASSPAASGSADTQYF.

This clonotype showed up many times. This chain uses TRBV12-3 or TRBV12-4 with TRBJ2-2; a weak D match, TRBD1 (6 bases). The V and J ends lost 11 bases and 0 bases respectively, with 13 bases between them. The CDR3 runs to 14 residues. Here the CDR3 reads CAVGGPSNTGELFF. In DNA, the CDR3 is TGTGCCGTAGGGGGTCCCTCGAACACCGGGGAGCTGTTTTTT.

This clonotype occurred a few times. The chain joins TRBV14 to TRBJ2-1; D gene uncertain. Germline CDR1 SGHDN, CDR2 FVKESK. CDR3 length equals 13 residues. Trimming stripped 6 bases from V and 9 bases from J, with 15 bases between. The CDR3 DNA reads as TGTGCCAGCAGACCCGTCGAGACGGTTGAGCAGTTCTTC. Residues: CASRPVETVEQFF. The entire variable domain, with the rest obtained from reference TRBV14 and TRBJ2-1, is as follows: EAGVTQFPSHSVIEKGQTVTLRCDPISGHDNLYWYRRVMGKEIKFLLHFVKESKQDESGMPNNRFLAERTGGTYSTLKVQPAELEDSGVYFCASRPVETVEQFFGPGTRLTVL.

In this sample, this clonotype turned up a few times. The chain combines TRBV12-3 or TRBV12-4 with TRBJ1-5, with D tentatively TRBD1 (6 bases). CDR3 length equals 14 residues. Between the trimmed V and J ends, which lost 5 bases and 5 bases, there was a span of 13 bases. The CDR3 nucleotides are TGTGCCAGCAGTGGGCAAGGGGGGCATCAGCCCCAGCATTTT. Its translation: CASSGQGGHQPQHF.

The gene calls are TRBV7-9 and TRBJ2-2, with D hard to call. V was shortened by 1 base and J by 4 bases, with 7 bases between the two germline ends. Germline CDR1 is SEHNR and CDR2 is FQNEAQ (reference sequence). This CDR3 contains 14 residues. CDR3 nucleotides: TGTGCCAGCAGCTTAGGGGTAGGCACCGGGGAGCTGTTTTTT. It encodes CASSLGVGTGELFF.

This clonotype was seen more than once but under ten times. V and J are TRBV7-8 and TRBJ2-5; D tentatively fits TRBD1 or TRBD2 (5 bases each). CDR3 length: 11 amino acids. Trimming left V 10 bases short and J 3 bases short, with 9 bases between. Germline-derived CDR1 and CDR2 are SGHVS and FQNEAQ. The chain's CDR3 is CATRGEETQYF. CDR3 DNA sequence: TGTGCCACTAGAGGGGAAGAGACCCAGTACTTC.